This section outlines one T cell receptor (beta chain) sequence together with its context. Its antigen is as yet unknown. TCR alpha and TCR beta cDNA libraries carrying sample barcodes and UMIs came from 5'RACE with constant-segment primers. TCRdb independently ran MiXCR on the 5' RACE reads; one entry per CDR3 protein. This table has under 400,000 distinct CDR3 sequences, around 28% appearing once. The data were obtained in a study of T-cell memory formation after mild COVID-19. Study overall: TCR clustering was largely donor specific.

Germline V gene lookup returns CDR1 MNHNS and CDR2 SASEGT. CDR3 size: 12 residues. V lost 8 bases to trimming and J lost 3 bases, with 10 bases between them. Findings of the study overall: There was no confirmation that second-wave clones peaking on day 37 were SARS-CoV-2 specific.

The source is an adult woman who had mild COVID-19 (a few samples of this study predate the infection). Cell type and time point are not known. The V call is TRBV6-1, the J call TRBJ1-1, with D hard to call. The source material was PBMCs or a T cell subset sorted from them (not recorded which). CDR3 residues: CASVWSYTEAFF. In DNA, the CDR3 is TGTGCCAGCGTTTGGAGCTACACTGAAGCTTTCTTT.